This T cell receptor beta chain came from a study of Graves' ophthalmopathy and Graves' hyperthyroidism. The authors enrolled newly diagnosed hyperthyroidism patients aged 18 to 65 with under 2 months' duration. Uncontrolled infections, other autoimmune diseases, pregnancy or lactation barred patients from enrollment. This clonotype has a count of ten or more. Its matching antigen is unknown. Study-level findings and limits: Among expanded thyroid clonotypes above 0.001 frequency, most also occurred in blood. A 13-signature model separated ophthalmopathy from stable hyperthyroidism, just over 85% sensitivity, around 79% specificity.

The V gene end was trimmed by 4 bases and the J gene end by 4 bases; junction bases not matched to a gene: 5. This CDR3 spans 15 amino acids. Per germline, CDR1 MNHNY and CDR2 SVGAGI (reference sequence). RNA transcripts were the template, and TCR beta CDR3 regions were amplified from them. In the first round, RT-PCR was carried out with HTBI primers, and a multiplex PCR formed the second round. In TCRdb, the multiplex PCR reads were re-called with MiXCR into one record per CDR3 protein. The sample yields 500,000 to 600,000 distinct CDR3 sequences, roughly 39% seen once. The sequence was obtained from an adult man with Graves' hyperthyroidism. The chain joins TRBV6-6 to TRBJ1-3; 9 bases align to TRBD1. Sequenced input: peripheral blood or thyroid tissue (not recorded which). CDR3 amino acids: CASSLQGARGNTIYF. The CDR3 DNA reads TGTGCCAGCAGTTTACAGGGGGCAAGGGGAAACACCATATATTTT.